This T cell receptor (beta chain) is from a study of cytomegalovirus exposure and HLA in healthy donors. 60 Vbeta and 13 Jbeta primers were used in PCR. Only in-frame clones appear in the TCRdb table, and some are missing; sequencing was by immunoSEQ multiplex PCR. Of some 150,000 clones in the sample, roughly 82% were seen once. Material: PBMCs. This receptor was identified in a woman between 45 and 65 years old in good health and CMV-seropositive.

The chain's CDR3 is CASSLKGGSSGNTIYF. CDR3 in DNA: TGTGCCAGCAGCTTGAAAGGAGGGAGCTCTGGAAACACCATATATTTT. This chain connects TRBV5-4 to TRBJ1-3; D not resolved. From germline, CDR1 is SGHNT and CDR2 YYREEE (reference sequence). The V gene lost 1 base and the J gene lost 0 bases, with 11 bases spanning the gap. The CDR3 runs 16 residues.